The clone carrying this T cell receptor (beta chain) has a single count. Its antigen is unidentified. Treatment in this sample: approximately nine-day PBMC culture with coronavirus spike peptide pools or control peptides (ViraFEST assay). With the Oncomine TCR Beta short-read assay, DNA from cultured CD4+ T cells was sequenced. TCRdb re-analysed the PCR reads in MiXCR, keeping a single row per CDR3 protein. The top ten hold around 8.9% of the sample, which has approximately 15,000 distinct CDR3 sequences, less than 60% seen once. This record belongs to a study of vaccination and CD4 T cells after COVID-19. Study details: The authors exposed cells to overlapping spike peptides derived from SARS-CoV-2, HCoV-NL63, HCoV-OC43 and HCoV-229E.

Germline V gene sequence: CDR1 SGHTA, CDR2 FQGNSA. V was trimmed by 0 bases and J by 6 bases, leaving 15 bases between them. The CDR3 consists of 16 residues. Findings and limits, study-wide: SARS-CoV-2-reactive clonotype medians increased from around 19 to 38, not significantly. The researchers studied relatively few convalescent patients and omitted early post-infection timepoints.

The chain links TRBV7-2 to TRBJ2-1; unclear D gene. The source of this sequence is a human donor who had recovered from COVID-19. The sample consisted of CD4+ T cells from blood, cultured in vitro. The chain's CDR3 is CASSLALDSDSNEQFF. In nucleotides, the CDR3 is TGTGCCAGCAGCTTAGCGTTGGATTCAGATTCCAATGAGCAGTTCTTC.